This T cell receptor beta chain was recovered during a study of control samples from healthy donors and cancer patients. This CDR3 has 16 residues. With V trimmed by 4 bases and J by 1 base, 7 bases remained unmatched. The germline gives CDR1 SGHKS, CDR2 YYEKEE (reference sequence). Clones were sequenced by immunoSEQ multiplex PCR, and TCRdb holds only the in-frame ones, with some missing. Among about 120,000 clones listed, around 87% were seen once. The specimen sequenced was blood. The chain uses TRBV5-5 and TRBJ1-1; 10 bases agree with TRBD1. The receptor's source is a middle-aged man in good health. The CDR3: CASSLTGQGGNTEAFF. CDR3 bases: TGTGCCAGCAGCCTTACCGGACAGGGGGGGAACACTGAAGCTTTCTTT.